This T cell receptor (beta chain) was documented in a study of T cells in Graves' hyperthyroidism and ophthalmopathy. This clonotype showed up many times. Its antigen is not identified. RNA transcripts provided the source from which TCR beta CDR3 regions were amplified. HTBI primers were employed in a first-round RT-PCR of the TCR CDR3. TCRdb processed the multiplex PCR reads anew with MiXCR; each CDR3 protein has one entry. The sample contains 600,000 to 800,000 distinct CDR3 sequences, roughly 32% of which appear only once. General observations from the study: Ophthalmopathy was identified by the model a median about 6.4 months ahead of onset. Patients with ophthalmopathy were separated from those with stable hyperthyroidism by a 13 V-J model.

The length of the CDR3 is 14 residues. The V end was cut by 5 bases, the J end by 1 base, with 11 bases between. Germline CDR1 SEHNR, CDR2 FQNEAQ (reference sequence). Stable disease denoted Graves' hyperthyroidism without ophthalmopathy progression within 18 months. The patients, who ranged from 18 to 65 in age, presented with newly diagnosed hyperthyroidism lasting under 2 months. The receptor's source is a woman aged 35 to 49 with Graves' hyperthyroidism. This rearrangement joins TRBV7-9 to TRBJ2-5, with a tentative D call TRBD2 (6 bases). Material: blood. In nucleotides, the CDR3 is TGTGCCAGCAGCCCGCTGGGGGGCCAAGAGACCCAGTACTTC. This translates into CASSPLGGQETQYF.